This note documents a single T cell receptor beta chain sequence. The data originate from a study of PD-1 blockade in classical Hodgkin lymphoma. TCRdb's copy holds only in-frame clones and misses some; the assay was immunoSEQ multiplex PCR. Of 30,000 or so clones in the sample, roughly 94% are singletons; the top ten hold about 2.3%. The V and J ends lost 3 bases and 2 bases respectively, with 16 bases between them. Germline-derived CDR1 and CDR2 are SGHVS and FNYEAQ. The CDR3 is 16 amino acids. Documented time point: newly diagnosed, previously untreated cHL patient sample. Sequencing was carried out using peripheral blood mononuclear cells (PBMCs). The clonotype originates from a human donor with classical Hodgkin lymphoma. The V call is TRBV7-6, the J call TRBJ2-5, with D perhaps matching TRBD1 (6 bases). This CDR3 is CASSFRGYGLQETQYF. The CDR3 DNA reads TGTGCCAGCAGCTTTAGGGGGTATGGACTTCAAGAGACCCAGTACTTC. Using reference TRBV7-6 and TRBJ2-5 for the parts outside the CDR3, the full variable domain is GAGVSQSPRYKVTKRGQDVALRCDPISGHVSLYWYRQALGQGPEFLTYFNYEAQQDKSGLPNDRFSAERPEGSISTLTIQRTEQRDSAMYRCASSFRGYGLQETQYFGPGTRLLVL.